The sequence of this TCR beta chain was determined in a study of cytomegalovirus exposure and HLA in healthy donors (dated by TCRdb to about 2017). For context, the study as a whole: In an earlier analysis of several hundred of the donors, 276 Gb of sequence data and just under 120 million unique TCR beta sequences from roughly 200 million T cells were reported. An early release covering roughly 600 HLA-typed donors comprised about 300 gigabases of sequencing data and approximately 80 million unique TCR sequences. The genetic ancestry cluster associated with self-reported Caucasian donors included over 65% of the roughly 400 genotyped donors. The study was designed to test whether signatures of past pathogen exposure could be identified by cataloging public T cell receptors. The study used immunosequencing to profile the T cell repertoires of more than 650 subjects and linked those repertoires to cytomegalovirus serostatus. Along with the approximately 600-subject first cohort, a separate validation cohort of about 110 different subjects was used. The study combined high-throughput TCR immunosequencing, statistical association of individual TCRs with disease status, and machine learning to predict cytomegalovirus infection status. A later analysis re-analyzed previously published TCR beta repertoires from 660 or so donors and added high-resolution HLA genotyping to study TCR occurrence patterns. Rather than drawing on any new phenotypic data, the later analysis identified candidate immune exposures from TCR beta sequences and the way those sequences occurred across donors. An earlier analysis of fewer than 700 of the donors applied high-throughput TCR beta sequencing to assess whether each TCR beta V gene segment acted as functional or pseudogenic. Donor age, sex, ethnicity and CMV serostatus were collected together with the repertoire data. A later genetic analysis took genome-wide SNP genotypes for about 55% of the 666 donors and used that subset as a discovery cohort. Every discovery cohort repertoire had been produced on one sequencing platform. Both class I and class II loci were covered by HLA typing, at four-digit resolution. The number of donors typed differed by locus, with 629-630 for A, B, C, DRB1 and DQB1, more than 500 for DQA1, 600 to 610 for DPA1, and over 400 for DPB1. Roughly 5 DR-DQ haplotypes were treated as single units for association and clustering because of strong linkage in the cohort. Across some 400 genotyped donors of the cohort, an average of about 220,000 unique TCR beta nucleotide sequences per donor were sequenced, and approximately 19% of those sequences were non-productive. Overall study outcomes, separate from this receptor: The classifier was reported to diagnose cytomegalovirus status with high specificity and sensitivity in both the original cohort and the validation cohort. A group of highly shared sequence variants was considered likely to be a technical artifact of the sequencing pipeline. A further reported finding was that TCR beta sequences accurately predicted the HLA-A and HLA-B alleles for most subjects in the first cohort. Across donors, most TCR sequences were observed very rarely, whereas some public TCRs were present in many individuals. Because HLA typing was missing for some donors at each locus, association tests included only the typed subset. The presence/absence analyses assumed that sequencing depth was roughly uniform across donors, and that assumption may not be true. A later analysis found that TCR association rates varied across HLA loci, with DRB1 alleles showing the most associated TCRs and HLA-C alleles the fewest. Immune exposure information for the cohort was limited to CMV serostatus. In the study, some 160 TCR beta chains were listed as associated with cytomegalovirus. In this cohort, only TCR beta chains were sequenced, and detectable features were limited by the absence of alpha or paired-chain data. Assigning TCR associations to individual alleles was difficult when HLA alleles, especially DR and DQ, strongly co-occurred. Broadly in line with IMGT annotations, most TCR beta V segments showed up in productive rearrangements about 90% or about 30% of the time in an earlier analysis of 450 to 600 of the donors. A later analysis reported that several top co-occurrence clusters appeared linked to parvovirus B19, influenza, CMV and Epstein-Barr virus. Some IMGT-functional V segments, including TRBV6-2 and TRBV6-3, could not be distinguished by the 87-base-pair reads and were therefore excluded. Correlated functional status among segregating V segments might reflect linkage disequilibrium, but an unknown experimental factor could not be ruled out. Most CMV-associated TCR beta chains appeared to be HLA-restricted in a later analysis, and the HLA associations seemed to be driven largely by CMV exposure. In a later genetic analysis, a missense DCLRE1C variant was associated with V-gene and J-gene trimming of TCR beta chains, and the association was replicated in an independent cohort. In a later genetic analysis, fewer N-insertions in productive TCRs were reported among donors in an Asian-associated ancestry cluster than the roughly 700-donor mean. It was suggested by the authors that the approach could potentially be generalized to other disease states and immunological phenotypes. A later analysis associated 16,951 TCR beta sequences with specific HLA alleles at a false discovery rate of 0.05. In vitro tests confirmed that a few of the cytomegalovirus-associated TCR beta chains recognize cytomegalovirus antigens. Because counts were too low, approximately 15 rarely observed V segments, including chromosome 9 orphons, were excluded from the earlier analysis of around 590 of the donors. Compared with equally common non-associated chains, HLA-associated TCR beta chains in a later analysis were more clonally expanded and had lower generation probabilities.

On this clone itself: It lacks a known antigen. Base qualities are not at hand, and no much larger clone is one base apart.

Looking up the germline V gene yields CDR1 SGHTA and CDR2 FQGTGA. V lost 6 bases and J lost 0 bases; the stretch between them is 11 bases long. Including cysteine and phenylalanine, the CDR3 has 14 amino acids. The DNA shown is the 42-base CDR3, in frame from base 1. Preparation of the library involved the immunoSEQ multiplex PCR assay. A mixture of 60 forward primers for TCR Vbeta segments and 13 reverse primers for TCR Jbeta segments was used in the multiplex PCR. Amplification of the CDR3 region of rearranged TCR beta genes was performed with a multiplex PCR assay on genomic DNA. Amplified TCR beta libraries were sequenced as 87-base-pair reads on the Illumina HiSeq System. The study's own analysis went as follows. Across the 700 or so repertoires, a later analysis counted 78 million or so unique TCR beta chains, 9 million to 14 million of which were shared by at least two donors. A nearest-neighbor algorithm error-corrected the raw reads and collapsed the reads into unique sequences, merging closely related sequences to remove PCR and sequencing errors. V, D and J gene segments were assigned by aligning CDR3 sequences to IMGT reference sequences. For a sequence to be retained, at least a six-nucleotide match to both a V gene segment and a J gene segment was required. Rearrangements were classified as productive when the CDR3 lacked stop codons and remained in frame with V and J, and all other rearrangements were classified as non-productive. Following IMGT convention, CDR3 was defined as the stretch from the second conserved V-encoded cysteine to the conserved J-encoded phenylalanine. The earlier analysis of fewer than 700 of the donors excluded sequences that lacked an unambiguous match to a single V gene segment. In an earlier analysis of 500 to 750 of the donors, V segments were called functional above 56.7% productive rearrangements and were called segregating when the between-donor standard deviation exceeded 5%. A statistical classification framework was developed to diagnose cytomegalovirus status using the catalog of TCR beta chain sequences. In a later analysis, V and J genes were assigned by comparing TCR nucleotide sequences against IMGT/GENE-DB human TR gene sequences. A later analysis assigned CDR3 sequences and most-parsimonious VDJ recombination scenarios with the TCRdist pipeline. In a later analysis, every TCR beta chain was defined by the combination of its CDR3 amino acid sequence and its V-gene family, and reads without a unique V-gene family were dropped. A later analysis removed 500 to 650 highly shared, low-generation-probability nucleotide sequences to deal with suspected cross-contamination and a sequencing artifact. A later analysis calculated a clonal expansion index for each public chain from normalized within-repertoire ranks of inferred template counts. In a later analysis, generation probabilities were computed with a VDJ recombination model fitted to out-of-frame rearrangements, and the resulting probabilities were checked against IGoR. A later analysis scored TCR-TCR, TCR-HLA and TCR-CMV co-occurrence with hypergeometric tests, applying a repertoire-size bias correction to TCR pairs. In a later analysis, false discovery rates were estimated by permuting HLA or CMV assignments 20 times. A later analysis grouped co-occurring TCRs with DBSCAN, adding TCRdist sequence similarity when clustering within HLA-allele-positive subsets. Repertoires with fewer than 30,000 or more than 120,000 public chains were left out of co-occurrence clustering, as were about 5 repertoires with anomalous nucleotide sharing. TCRdb carries this immuneACCESS record with in-frame sequences only. Its versions omit some clonotypes, under half of them owing to an unresolved V gene in the studies checked, with the rest unexplained. V and J calls and clone size are given by that table; D and trimming were obtained from the DNA. This sample lists about 130,000 clones; about 80% were detected once. Clones ranked in the top ten supply 2.7% of the sample.

The cohort comprised approximately 700 healthy bone marrow donors. At the time of sampling, all cohort members were nominally healthy, though unrecorded immune exposures were likely present. The donor was CMV seronegative and belonged to the group of 352 seronegative cohort members. A peripheral blood sample was provided by each donor, and peripheral blood mononuclear cells were used for TCR beta sequencing. Genomic DNA was extracted from the blood cell samples with the Qiagen DNeasy Blood Extraction Kit. The specimen sequenced was PBMCs. Recombination connected TRBV7-3 to TRBJ1-1; the best D guess is TRBD1, with 6 bases matching. The clonotype comes from a boy aged 2 to 10 in good health and CMV-seronegative. Here the CDR3 is given as CASRSGDVNTEAFF. Here is the DNA: TGTGCCAGCAGGTCAGGGGACGTGAACACTGAAGCTTTCTTT.